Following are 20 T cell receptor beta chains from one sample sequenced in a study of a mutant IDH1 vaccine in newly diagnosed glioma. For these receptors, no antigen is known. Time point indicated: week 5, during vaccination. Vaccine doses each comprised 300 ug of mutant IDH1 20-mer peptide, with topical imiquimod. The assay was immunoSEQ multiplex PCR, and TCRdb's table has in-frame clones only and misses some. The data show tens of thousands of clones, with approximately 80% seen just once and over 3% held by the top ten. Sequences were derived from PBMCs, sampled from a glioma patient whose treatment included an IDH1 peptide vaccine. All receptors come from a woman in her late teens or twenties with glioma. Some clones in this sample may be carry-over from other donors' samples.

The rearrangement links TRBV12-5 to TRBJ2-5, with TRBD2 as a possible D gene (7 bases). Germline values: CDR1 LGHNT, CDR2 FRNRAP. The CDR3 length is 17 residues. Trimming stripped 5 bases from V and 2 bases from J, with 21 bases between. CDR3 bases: TGTGCTAGTGGTCAAAGGGGGGGCCTCCCCCATCAAGAGACCCAGTACTTC. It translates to CASGQRGGLPHQETQYF.

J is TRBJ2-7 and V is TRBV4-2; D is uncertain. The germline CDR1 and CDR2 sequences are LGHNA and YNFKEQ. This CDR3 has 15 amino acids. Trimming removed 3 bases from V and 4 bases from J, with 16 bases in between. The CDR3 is CASSQEKTRRYEQYF. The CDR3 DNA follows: TGTGCCAGCAGCCAGGAAAAGACTCGGAGATACGAGCAGTACTTC.

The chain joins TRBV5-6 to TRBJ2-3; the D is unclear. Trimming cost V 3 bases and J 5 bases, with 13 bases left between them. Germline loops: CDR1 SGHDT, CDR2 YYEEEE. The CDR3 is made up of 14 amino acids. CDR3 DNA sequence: TGTGCCAGCAGCTCATTGAGAAGCGTAGATACGCAGTATTTT. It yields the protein CASSSLRSVDTQYF.

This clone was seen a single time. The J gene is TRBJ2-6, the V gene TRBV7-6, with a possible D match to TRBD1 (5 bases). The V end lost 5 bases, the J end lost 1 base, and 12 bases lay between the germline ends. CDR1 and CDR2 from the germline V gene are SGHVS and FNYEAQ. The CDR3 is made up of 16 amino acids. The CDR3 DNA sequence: TGTGCCAGCAGCCGGCTCGACAGTTCTGGGGCCAACGTCCTGACTTTC. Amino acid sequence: CASSRLDSSGANVLTF.

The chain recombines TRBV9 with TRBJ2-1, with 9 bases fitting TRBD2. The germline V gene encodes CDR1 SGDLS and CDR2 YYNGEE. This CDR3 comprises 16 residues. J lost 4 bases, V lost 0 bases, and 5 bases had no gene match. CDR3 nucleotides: TGTGCCAGCAGCGTAGGGACCAGCGGGAGGTACAATGAGCAGTTCTTC. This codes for CASSVGTSGRYNEQFF.

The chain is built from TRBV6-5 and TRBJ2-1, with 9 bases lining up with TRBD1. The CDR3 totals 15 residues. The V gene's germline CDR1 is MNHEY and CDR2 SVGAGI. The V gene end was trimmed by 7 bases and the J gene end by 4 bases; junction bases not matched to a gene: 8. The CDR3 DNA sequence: TGTGCCAGCACTAAACAGGGGGCTCATTACAATGAGCAGTTCTTC. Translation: CASTKQGAHYNEQFF.

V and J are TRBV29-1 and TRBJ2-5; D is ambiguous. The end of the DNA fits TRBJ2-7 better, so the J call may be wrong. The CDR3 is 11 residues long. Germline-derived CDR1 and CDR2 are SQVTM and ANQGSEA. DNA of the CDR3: TGCAGCGTTTCCTTTACCTACGAGCAGTACTTC. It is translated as CSVSFTYEQYF.

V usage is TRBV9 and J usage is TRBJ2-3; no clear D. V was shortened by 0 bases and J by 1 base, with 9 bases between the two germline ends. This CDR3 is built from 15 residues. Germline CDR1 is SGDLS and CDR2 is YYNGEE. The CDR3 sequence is CASSVVGWGTDTQYF. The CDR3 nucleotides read TGTGCCAGCAGCGTAGTAGGGTGGGGCACAGATACGCAGTATTTT.

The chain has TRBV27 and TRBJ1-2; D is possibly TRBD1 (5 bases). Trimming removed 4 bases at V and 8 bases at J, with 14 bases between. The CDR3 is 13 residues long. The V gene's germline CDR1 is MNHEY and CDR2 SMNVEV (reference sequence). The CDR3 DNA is TGTGCCAGCAGTTATATCCAGGGTCAAGGCTACACCTTC. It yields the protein CASSYIQGQGYTF.

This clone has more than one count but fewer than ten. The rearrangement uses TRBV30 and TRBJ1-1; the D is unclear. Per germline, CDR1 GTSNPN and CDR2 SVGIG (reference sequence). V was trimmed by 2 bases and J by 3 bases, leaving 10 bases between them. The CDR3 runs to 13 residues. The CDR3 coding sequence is TGTGCCTGGAGTCCGACGTGGGACACTGAAGCTTTCTTT. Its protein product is CAWSPTWDTEAFF.

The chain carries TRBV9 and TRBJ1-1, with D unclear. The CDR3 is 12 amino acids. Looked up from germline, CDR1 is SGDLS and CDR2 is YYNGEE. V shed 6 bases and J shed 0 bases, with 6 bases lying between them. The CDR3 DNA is TGTGCCAGCAATAGGTTGAACACTGAAGCTTTCTTT. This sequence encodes CASNRLNTEAFF.

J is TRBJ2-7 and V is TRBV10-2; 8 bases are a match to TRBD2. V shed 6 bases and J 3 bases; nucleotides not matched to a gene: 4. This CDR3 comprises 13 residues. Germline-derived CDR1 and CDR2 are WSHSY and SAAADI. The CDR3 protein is CASRLAGNYEQYF. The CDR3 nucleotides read TGCGCCAGCAGGCTAGCGGGTAACTACGAGCAGTACTTC.

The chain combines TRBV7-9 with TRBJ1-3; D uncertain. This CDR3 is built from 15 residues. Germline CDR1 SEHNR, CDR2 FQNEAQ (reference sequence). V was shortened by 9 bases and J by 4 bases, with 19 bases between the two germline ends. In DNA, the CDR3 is TGTGCCAGAGGGCCCAGTGGCCCGGAGGGAAACACCATATATTTT. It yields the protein CARGPSGPEGNTIYF.

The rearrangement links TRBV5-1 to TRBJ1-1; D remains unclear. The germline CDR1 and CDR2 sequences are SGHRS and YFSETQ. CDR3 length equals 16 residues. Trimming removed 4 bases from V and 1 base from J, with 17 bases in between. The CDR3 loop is CASSPPEGPGNTEAFF. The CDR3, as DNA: TGCGCCAGCAGCCCCCCGGAGGGCCCCGGGAACACTGAAGCTTTCTTT.

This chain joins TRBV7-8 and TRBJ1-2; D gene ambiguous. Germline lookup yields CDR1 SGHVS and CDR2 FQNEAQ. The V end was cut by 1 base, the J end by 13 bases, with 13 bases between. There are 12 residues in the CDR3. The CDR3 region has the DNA TGTGCCAGCAGCTTAGGCCCCCTAGGAGCCACCTTC. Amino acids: CASSLGPLGATF.

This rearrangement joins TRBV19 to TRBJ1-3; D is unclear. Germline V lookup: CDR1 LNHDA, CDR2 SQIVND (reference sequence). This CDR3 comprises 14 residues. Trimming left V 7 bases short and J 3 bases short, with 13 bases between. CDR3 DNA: TGTGCCAGTACCGAAAATGGGTTTGGAAACACCATATATTTT. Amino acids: CASTENGFGNTIYF.

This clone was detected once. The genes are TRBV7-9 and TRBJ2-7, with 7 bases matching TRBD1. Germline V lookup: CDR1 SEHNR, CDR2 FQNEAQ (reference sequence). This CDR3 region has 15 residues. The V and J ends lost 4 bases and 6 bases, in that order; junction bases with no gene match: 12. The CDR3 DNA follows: TGTGCCAGCAGCTATCCGGGACAGAGAGTGTCCGAGCAGTACTTC. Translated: CASSYPGQRVSEQYF. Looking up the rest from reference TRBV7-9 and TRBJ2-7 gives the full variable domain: DTGVSQNPRHKITKRGQNVTFRCDPISEHNRLYWYRQTLGQGPEFLTYFQNEAQLEKSRLLSDRFSAERPKGSFSTLEIQRTEQGDSAMYLCASSYPGQRVSEQYFGPGTRLTVT.

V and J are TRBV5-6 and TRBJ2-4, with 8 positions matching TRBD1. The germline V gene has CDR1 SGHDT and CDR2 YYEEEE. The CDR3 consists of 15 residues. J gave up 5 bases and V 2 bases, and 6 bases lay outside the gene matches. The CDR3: CASSFRGLDENIQYF. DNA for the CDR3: TGTGCCAGCAGCTTCAGGGGGCTCGACGAAAACATTCAGTACTTC.

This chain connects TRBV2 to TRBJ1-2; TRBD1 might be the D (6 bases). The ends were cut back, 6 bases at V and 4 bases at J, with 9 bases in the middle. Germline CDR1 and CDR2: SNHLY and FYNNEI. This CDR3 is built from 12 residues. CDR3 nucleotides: TGTGCCAGCAGGCAAGGGGGCTATGGCTACACCTTC. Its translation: CASRQGGYGYTF.

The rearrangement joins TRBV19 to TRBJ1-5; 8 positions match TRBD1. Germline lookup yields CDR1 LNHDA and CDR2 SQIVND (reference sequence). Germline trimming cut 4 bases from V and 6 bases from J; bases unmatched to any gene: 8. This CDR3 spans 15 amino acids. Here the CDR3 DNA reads TGTGCCAGTAGTACCCCAGGACAGGGCGGTCAGCCCCAGCATTTT. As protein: CASSTPGQGGQPQHF.